This TCR beta chain was recorded in a study of blood T cell repertoires in COVID-19. Overall study context: The study drew acute and convalescent COVID-19 samples from the United States, Italy and Spain.

This CDR3 contains 11 residues. Germline lookup yields CDR1 GTSNPN and CDR2 SVGIG (reference sequence). The repertoire was sequenced with immunoSEQ multiplex PCR; TCRdb's copy has only in-frame clones and lacks some. The repertoire holds under 200,000 clones, with approximately 84% as singletons. The sequencing input was peripheral blood. The TCR comes from a man aged 35-49 years who had recovered from COVID-19. This chain connects TRBV30 to TRBJ1-3; D unresolved. In nucleotides, the CDR3 is TGTGCAAAGAGAGGGGGAAACACCATATATTTT. Its protein is CAKRGGNTIYF.